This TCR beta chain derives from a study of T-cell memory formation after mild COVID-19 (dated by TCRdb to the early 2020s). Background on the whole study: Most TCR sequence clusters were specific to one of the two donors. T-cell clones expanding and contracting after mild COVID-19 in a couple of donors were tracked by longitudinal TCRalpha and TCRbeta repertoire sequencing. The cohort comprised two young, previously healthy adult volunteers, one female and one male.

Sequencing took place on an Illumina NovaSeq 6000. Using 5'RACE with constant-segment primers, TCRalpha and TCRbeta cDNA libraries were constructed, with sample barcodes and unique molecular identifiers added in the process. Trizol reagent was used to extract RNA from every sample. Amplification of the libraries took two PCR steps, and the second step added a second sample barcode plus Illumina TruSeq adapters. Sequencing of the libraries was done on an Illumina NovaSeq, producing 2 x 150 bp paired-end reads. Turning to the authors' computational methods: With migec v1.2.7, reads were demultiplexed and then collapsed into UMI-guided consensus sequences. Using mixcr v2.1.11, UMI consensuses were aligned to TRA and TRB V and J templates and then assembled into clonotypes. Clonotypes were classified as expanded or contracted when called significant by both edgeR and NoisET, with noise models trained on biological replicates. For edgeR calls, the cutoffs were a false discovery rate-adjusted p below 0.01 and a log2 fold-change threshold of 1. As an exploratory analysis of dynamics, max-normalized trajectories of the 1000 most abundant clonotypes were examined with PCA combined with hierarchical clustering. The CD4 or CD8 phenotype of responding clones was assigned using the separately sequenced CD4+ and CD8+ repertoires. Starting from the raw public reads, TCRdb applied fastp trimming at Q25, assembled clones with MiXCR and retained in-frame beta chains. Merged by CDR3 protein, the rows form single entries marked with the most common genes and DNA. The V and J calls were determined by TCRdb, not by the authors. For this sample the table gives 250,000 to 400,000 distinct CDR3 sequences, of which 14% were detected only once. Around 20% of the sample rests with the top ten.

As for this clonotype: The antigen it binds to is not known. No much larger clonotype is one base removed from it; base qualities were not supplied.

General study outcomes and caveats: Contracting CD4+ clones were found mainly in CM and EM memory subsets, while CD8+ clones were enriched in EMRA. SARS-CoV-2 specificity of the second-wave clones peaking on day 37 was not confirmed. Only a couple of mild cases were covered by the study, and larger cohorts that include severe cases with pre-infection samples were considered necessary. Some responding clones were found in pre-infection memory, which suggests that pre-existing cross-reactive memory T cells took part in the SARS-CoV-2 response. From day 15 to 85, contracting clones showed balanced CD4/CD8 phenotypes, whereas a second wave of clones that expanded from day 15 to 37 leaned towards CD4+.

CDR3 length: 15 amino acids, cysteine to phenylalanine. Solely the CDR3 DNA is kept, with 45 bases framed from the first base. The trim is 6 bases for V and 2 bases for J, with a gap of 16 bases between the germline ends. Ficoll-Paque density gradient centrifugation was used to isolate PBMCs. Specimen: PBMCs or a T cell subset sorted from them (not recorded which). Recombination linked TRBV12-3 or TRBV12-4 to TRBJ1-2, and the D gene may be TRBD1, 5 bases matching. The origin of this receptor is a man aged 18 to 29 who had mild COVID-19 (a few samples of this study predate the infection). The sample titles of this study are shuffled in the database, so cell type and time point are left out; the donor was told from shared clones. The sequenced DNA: TGTGCCAGCAGCCCGGGGGTGGGACTGAACTATGGCTACACCTTC. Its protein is CASSPGVGLNYGYTF.